The 20 T cell receptor beta chains in this list originate from one sample, sequenced in a study of OX40 agonist ivuxolimab in advanced cancers. The assay was immunoSEQ multiplex PCR, and TCRdb's table has in-frame clones only and misses some. The data show 60,000 to 70,000 clones, roughly 90% seen once. This material consisted of CD4+ or CD8+ T cells sorted from blood, taken in a trial of the OX40 agonist ivuxolimab. The receptors shown here come from an adult with an advanced solid tumor such as melanoma, head and neck, liver or kidney cancer.

V is TRBV4-2 and J is TRBJ2-3, with 9 bases matching TRBD1. This CDR3 is built from 15 residues. V was clipped by 2 bases and J by 2 bases; unmatched bases: 2. Germline values: CDR1 LGHNA, CDR2 YNFKEQ. The CDR3 sequence: CASSQRTGDTDTQYF. The DNA for the CDR3 is TGTGCCAGCAGCCAAAGGACAGGGGACACAGATACGCAGTATTTT.

In this sample, this clone turned up a few times. V is TRBV20-1 and J is TRBJ1-2; TRBD1 matches 7 bases. Germline-derived CDR1 and CDR2 are DFQATT and SNEGSKA (reference sequence). V dropped 5 bases and J dropped 9; count of bases not matched to a gene: 6. The CDR3 is 11 residues long. The CDR3 reads CSASRGESYTF. In nucleotides, the CDR3 is TGCAGTGCTTCCAGGGGGGAAAGCTACACCTTC.

V usage is TRBV9 and J usage is TRBJ1-2, with D perhaps TRBD1 (6 bases). The germline V and J ends were trimmed by 0 bases and 4 bases, with 13 bases remaining between them. Per the germline V gene, CDR1 is SGDLS and CDR2 is YYNGEE. CDR3 length: 15 amino acids. The CDR3 nucleotides read TGTGCCAGCAGCGTAGGGCAGGGGAATGCCTATGGCTACACCTTC. Amino acid sequence: CASSVGQGNAYGYTF.

This chain joins TRBV6-5 and TRBJ1-6, with D perhaps TRBD1 (6 bases). Germline V lookup: CDR1 MNHEY, CDR2 SVGAGI. The CDR3 has 15 amino acids. V was pared by 5 bases and J by 9 bases, with 17 bases between. CDR3 protein: CASSAGTKIVSPLHF. The CDR3 nucleotides read TGTGCCAGCAGTGCCGGGACAAAAATCGTTTCACCCCTCCACTTT.

The chain employs TRBV2 and TRBJ2-3, with 9 positions matching TRBD2. The CDR3 is made up of 14 amino acids. Germline assignment: CDR1 SNHLY and CDR2 FYNNEI. V shed 8 bases, J shed 6 bases, and the junction held 9 bases outside the gene matches. In nucleotides, the CDR3 is TGTGCCAGCGAAAAGCGGGAGGCTTCGGATACGCAGTATTTT. This sequence encodes CASEKREASDTQYF. The entire variable domain, with the rest obtained from reference TRBV2 and TRBJ2-3, is as follows: EPEVTQTPSHQVTQMGQEVILRCVPISNHLYFYWYRQILGQKVEFLVSFYNNEISEKSEIFDDQFSVERPDGSNFTLKIRSTKLEDSAMYFCASEKREASDTQYFGPGTRLTVL.

This clone was seen only a few times. CDR3 residues: CASSLPGTSGIDEQFF. Written as DNA, the CDR3 is TGTGCCAGCAGCTTACCCGGGACTAGCGGCATCGATGAGCAGTTCTTC. The V and J genes are TRBV5-4 and TRBJ2-1; 11 bases fit TRBD2. Germline lookup yields CDR1 SGHNT and CDR2 YYREEE (reference sequence). The CDR3 has 16 residues. Unmatched junction bases numbered 9, after V lost 2 bases and J lost 8 bases.

The genes are TRBV11-1 and TRBJ2-1; 7 bases fit TRBD2. The CDR3 spans 14 residues. Germline CDR1 reads SGHAT; CDR2 reads FQDESV (reference sequence). V lost 3 bases to trimming and J lost 8 bases; unmatched junction nucleotides: 7. CDR3 region: CASSFGGGPHEQFF. The CDR3 DNA sequence: TGTGCCAGCAGCTTCGGGGGAGGGCCCCATGAGCAGTTCTTC. The entire variable domain, with the rest obtained from reference TRBV11-1 and TRBJ2-1, is as follows: EAEVAQSPRYKITEKSQAVAFWCDPISGHATLYWYRQILGQGPELLVQFQDESVVDDSQLPKDRFSAERLKGVDSTLKIQPAELGDSAMYLCASSFGGGPHEQFFGPGTRLTVL.

The chain is built from TRBV5-4 and TRBJ2-2; possible D gene TRBD2, 6 bases. CDR3 size: 15 residues. Deletions cut 3 bases from V and 1 base from J, with 10 bases between. CDR1 is SGHNT, CDR2 YYREEE, per germline (reference sequence). CDR3 amino acids: CASSYREKNTGELFF. The CDR3 coding sequence is TGTGCCAGCAGCTATCGGGAGAAGAACACCGGGGAGCTGTTTTTT.

In its sample, this clone was seen once. The V call is TRBV29-1, the J call TRBJ2-5, with 8 bases identical to TRBD1. The germline CDR1 and CDR2 sequences are SQVTM and ANQGSEA. The CDR3 has 12 residues. With 7 bases clipped from V and 4 bases from J, the junction kept 5 bases outside the gene matches. CDR3 sequence (DNA): TGCAGCGGTCGGACAGGGACAGAGACCCAGTACTTC. Amino acids: CSGRTGTETQYF. The whole variable domain, filled in from reference TRBV29-1 and TRBJ2-5, reads SAVISQKPSRDICQRGTSLTIQCQVDSQVTMMFWYRQQPGQSLTLIATANQGSEATYESGFVIDKFPISRPNLTFSTLTVSNMSPEDSSIYLCSGRTGTETQYFGPGTRLLVL.

The rearrangement links TRBV7-2 to TRBJ2-7; TRBD1 agrees at 9 bases. Germline values: CDR1 SGHTA, CDR2 FQGNSA. The CDR3 loop spans 16 amino acids. Unmatched junction bases numbered 12, after V lost 5 bases and J lost 4 bases. CDR3 loop: CASSLPGQGSTYEQYF. CDR3 DNA sequence: TGTGCCAGCAGCCTTCCGGGACAGGGATCGACTTACGAGCAGTACTTC. Complete variable domain (other parts from reference TRBV7-2 and TRBJ2-7): GAGVSQSPSNKVTEKGKDVELRCDPISGHTALYWYRQSLGQGLEFLIYFQGNSAPDKSGLPSDRFSAERTGGSVSTLTIQRTQQEDSAVYLCASSLPGQGSTYEQYFGPGTRLTVT.

This clone has just one count. The V call is TRBV18, the J call TRBJ2-3; D could derive from TRBD1 or TRBD2 (5 bases each). V lost 6 bases to trimming and J lost 3 bases, with 16 bases between them. The CDR3 extends over 15 amino acids. From germline, CDR1 is KGHSH and CDR2 LQKENI. The CDR3 sequence is CASSPRDEVTDTQYF. The CDR3 DNA sequence: TGTGCCAGCTCGCCTCGGGACGAGGTAACAGATACGCAGTATTTT.

The CDR3 DNA follows: TGTGCCAGCAGAGAAATGCGACTAGCGGGAGTCGAGCAGTACTTC. This sequence encodes CASREMRLAGVEQYF. The gene calls are TRBV6-1 and TRBJ2-7; 12 nucleotides match TRBD2. The CDR3 sequence is 15 residues long. Germline values: CDR1 MNHNS, CDR2 SASEGT. J was trimmed by 6 bases and V by 6 bases; bases with no gene match: 9.

In this sample, this clone turned up once. This chain uses TRBV6-5 with TRBJ1-2; D gene unclear. Trimming took 4 bases from V and 7 from J, leaving 19 bases between them. Germline loops: CDR1 MNHEY, CDR2 SVGAGI. The CDR3 is made up of 15 amino acids. CDR3 amino acids: CASSFESPQWGGYTF. CDR3 in DNA: TGTGCCAGCAGTTTCGAGTCCCCCCAATGGGGTGGCTACACCTTC.

The chain uses TRBV6-5 and TRBJ2-7; 12 nucleotides agree with TRBD1. Germline V gives CDR1 MNHEY, CDR2 SVGAGI. The length of the CDR3 is 13 residues. Trimming removed 7 bases from V and 6 bases from J; junction bases left unmatched: 4. The CDR3 DNA reads as TGTGCCAGCAAGGGGACAGGGGGCGCCGAGCAGTACTTC. Translating gives CASKGTGGAEQYF.

The genes are TRBV6-1 and TRBJ2-7, with D hard to call. CDR1 and CDR2 (germline): MNHNS, SASEGT. This CDR3 is 12 amino acids long. With 5 bases removed from V and 4 bases from J, the gap between germline ends came to 9 bases. CDR3 protein: CASSLAQYEQYF. The DNA of the CDR3 is TGTGCCAGCAGTCTTGCGCAGTACGAGCAGTACTTC.

This rearrangement joins TRBV4-2 to TRBJ2-5; the D call may be TRBD1 or TRBD2 (6 bases each). CDR1 and CDR2 from the germline V gene are LGHNA and YNFKEQ. V was pared by 0 bases and J by 2 bases, with 22 bases between. The CDR3 extends over 19 amino acids. DNA for the CDR3: TGTGCCAGCAGCCAAGATCGGTTGGGGGGCCCTCCTCCTCAAGAGACCCAGTACTTC. Encoded protein: CASSQDRLGGPPPQETQYF.

V and J are TRBV7-8 and TRBJ2-6, with a tentative D call TRBD2 (5 bases). The germline gives CDR1 SGHVS, CDR2 FQNEAQ. The CDR3 covers 15 residues. Trimming removed 0 bases from V and 6 bases from J, with 9 bases in between. The CDR3 sequence: CASSLAPREANVLTF. The CDR3 DNA sequence: TGTGCCAGCAGCTTAGCCCCCCGGGAGGCCAACGTCCTGACTTTC.

This sequence joins TRBV2 and TRBJ2-7; TRBD1 matches 7 bases. Unmatched junction bases numbered 8, after V lost 7 bases and J lost 2 bases. The CDR3 extends over 14 amino acids. CDR1 SNHLY and CDR2 FYNNEI come from the germline V gene. CDR3 region: CASTGTGAAYEQYF. The CDR3, as DNA: TGTGCCAGCACGGGCACAGGGGCGGCCTACGAGCAGTACTTC.

This clone has a single count. The chain joins TRBV5-1 to TRBJ1-2, with unresolved D. With 0 bases removed from V and 6 bases from J, the gap between germline ends came to 12 bases. Germline CDR1 and CDR2: SGHRS and YFSETQ. The CDR3 consists of 14 residues. The CDR3 loop reads CASSLALTPDGYTF. In DNA, the CDR3 is TGCGCCAGCAGCTTGGCCCTGACACCGGATGGCTACACCTTC.

The chain recombines TRBV19 with TRBJ2-1; 7 bases fit TRBD2. The CDR3 totals 16 residues. J lost 2 bases, V lost 3 bases, and 7 bases had no gene match. Germline V gene sequence: CDR1 LNHDA, CDR2 SQIVND (reference sequence). The CDR3, as DNA: TGTGCCAGTAGTATCTCGGCGGGGAGGGCCTACAATGAGCAGTTCTTC. Residues: CASSISAGRAYNEQFF.